The 23 T cell receptor beta chains below were found in one sample sequenced in a study of blood T cells in healthy people across ages. PCR was performed a second time for about 6 to 12 cycles using a sample-barcoded 5' primer and a J-beta primer mix. One entry per CDR3 protein, called by TCRdb with MiXCR from the 5' RACE reads. The sample lists roughly 1.7 million distinct CDR3 sequences; 30% to 35% were seen once. The sequenced material came from blood. The receptors were sampled from a woman in her thirties in good health.

This chain connects TRBV27 to TRBJ2-1, with TRBD2 matching over 9 bases. Per germline, CDR1 MNHEY and CDR2 SMNVEV (reference sequence). The CDR3 covers 13 residues. CDR3 DNA: TGTTCCTCAAGCGAGCGGGGGGATTTGGAGCAGTTCTTC. Amino acids: CSSSERGDLEQFF.

This clonotype was seen repeatedly, ten times or more. This chain connects TRBV7-2 to TRBJ2-3; no reliable D call. Germline V gives CDR1 SGHTA, CDR2 FQGNSA. The CDR3 spans 12 residues. V was shortened by 3 bases and J by 6 bases, with 7 bases between the two germline ends. CDR3 coding DNA: TGTGCCAGCAGCTTTAAAGGGGATACGCAGTATTTT. Translated, it gives CASSFKGDTQYF.

The chain combines TRBV10-3 with TRBJ2-2; 13 nucleotides line up with TRBD2. The V segment lost 5 bases and the J segment 1 base; nucleotides outside the gene matches: 4. CDR3 size: 17 residues. CDR1 and CDR2 (germline): ENHRY, SYGVKD. The CDR3 here is CAISRTSGGENTGELFF. The CDR3, as DNA: TGTGCCATCAGTCGGACTAGCGGGGGAGAGAACACCGGGGAGCTGTTTTTT.

This clonotype was seen a handful of times. This chain connects TRBV7-9 to TRBJ2-7, with D perhaps assigned TRBD1 or TRBD2 (5 bases each). The length of the CDR3 is 19 residues. Trimming removed 1 base from V and 7 bases from J, with 29 bases in between. Germline loops: CDR1 SEHNR, CDR2 FQNEAQ (reference sequence). The CDR3 nucleotides read TGTGCCAGCAGCTTAGGGGGGAAACCGGCCGTACTGATAACCGGGGAGCAGTACTTC. It codes for CASSLGGKPAVLITGEQYF.

The chain couples TRBV27 to TRBJ2-5, with TRBD1 as a possible D gene (6 bases). V was pared by 4 bases and J by 4 bases, with 19 bases between. This CDR3 has 16 residues. In germline, CDR1 is MNHEY, CDR2 SMNVEV (reference sequence). The CDR3 DNA reads as TGTGCCAGCAGTTCCGCAGGGGTTTCTGTTGTAGAGACCCAGTACTTC. Translating it yields CASSSAGVSVVETQYF.

Ten or more counts support this clonotype. This sequence joins TRBV12-3 or TRBV12-4 and TRBJ2-7, with TRBD2 as a possible D gene (6 bases). V was pared by 7 bases and J by 4 bases, with 29 bases between. CDR3 length equals 18 residues. CDR3: CASTPNVRLGEVSYEQYF. The CDR3 region has the DNA TGTGCCAGCACCCCTAATGTCCGACTCGGGGAGGTTAGTTACGAGCAGTACTTC.

This clonotype was seen more than once but under ten times. The CDR3 bases are TGTGCCAGCTGGGACCTAGCGGATACGCAGTATTTT. This translates into CASWDLADTQYF. V and J are TRBV12-3 or TRBV12-4 and TRBJ2-3, with a possible D match to TRBD2 (6 bases). V was cut by 8 bases and J by 6 bases, with 12 bases left in between. There are 12 residues in the CDR3.

This clonotype turned up a few times. At one boundary the junction diverges from the germline segment, which might be a read error. The rearrangement joins TRBV12-3 or TRBV12-4 to TRBJ2-1; 7 bases map to TRBD2. The CDR3 has 11 residues. CDR3 residues: CASSSLLAPIF. CDR3 DNA: TGTGCCAGCAGCTCCTTACTAGCGCCCATCTTC.

This clonotype was counted between two and nine times. V and J are TRBV7-9 and TRBJ2-5, with 11 positions matching TRBD1. The CDR3 is 16 residues long. The J segment lost 5 bases and the V segment lost 7 bases, leaving 12 bases of the junction unmatched. Germline CDR1 SEHNR, CDR2 FQNEAQ (reference sequence). For the CDR3, the DNA is TGTGCCAGCACCACCGTCGGACAGGGGGCAAGGGAGACCCAGTACTTC. Its translation: CASTTVGQGARETQYF.

This clonotype appeared a few times. The chain joins TRBV15 to TRBJ2-1, with TRBD2 matching 10 bases. Per germline, CDR1 LNHNV and CDR2 YYDKDF (reference sequence). The CDR3 has 14 residues. The V gene end was trimmed by 9 bases and the J gene end by 7 bases; junction bases not matched to a gene: 9. In nucleotides, the CDR3 is TGTGCCACGGGGGTGGGACTAGCGTGGAATGAGCAGTTCTTC. It codes for CATGVGLAWNEQFF.

This clonotype was counted only a few times. The chain joins TRBV4-1 to TRBJ2-5, with 7 positions matching TRBD2. CDR3 size: 16 residues. J was trimmed by 2 bases and V by 0 bases; bases with no gene match: 6. The V gene's germline CDR1 is MGHRA and CDR2 YSYEKL. The CDR3 loop is CASSQDDGTTQETQYF. The CDR3, as DNA: TGCGCCAGCAGCCAAGACGACGGGACTACACAAGAGACCCAGTACTTC.

This clonotype has more than one count but fewer than ten. This chain joins TRBV11-2 and TRBJ2-5; D tentatively reads TRBD1 or TRBD2 (5 bases each). V lost 3 bases and J lost 9, with 20 bases in between. The CDR3 is made up of 15 amino acids. Germline-derived CDR1 and CDR2 are SGHAT and FQNNGV. CDR3 in DNA: TGTGCCAGCAGCTTTGCGGTAGTCACAGAGGGGTCCCAGTACTTC. This codes for CASSFAVVTEGSQYF. Full variable domain (outside the CDR3, taken from reference TRBV11-2 and TRBJ2-5): EAGVAQSPRYKIIEKRQSVAFWCNPISGHATLYWYQQILGQGPKLLIQFQNNGVVDDSQLPKDRFSAERLKGVDSTLKIQPAKLEDSAVYLCASSFAVVTEGSQYFGPGTRLLVL.

This clonotype was seen at least ten times. The gene calls are TRBV12-3 or TRBV12-4 and TRBJ2-7; possible D gene TRBD2, 7 bases. V lost 3 bases to trimming and J lost 0 bases, with 15 bases between them. The CDR3 extends over 16 amino acids. The CDR3 here is CASSLGGGPLSYEQYF. The CDR3 coding sequence is TGTGCCAGCAGTTTGGGAGGGGGGCCCCTCTCCTACGAGCAGTACTTC.

V is TRBV29-1 and J is TRBJ2-1; 11 bases align to TRBD1. V shed 7 bases and J 8 bases; nucleotides not matched to a gene: 7. Germline V gene sequence: CDR1 SQVTM, CDR2 ANQGSEA. CDR3 size: 13 residues. The CDR3 is CSGGTGGSDEQFF. The DNA for the CDR3 is TGCAGCGGGGGGACAGGGGGTAGCGATGAGCAGTTCTTC.

V is TRBV5-5 and J is TRBJ1-4; 8 nucleotides agree with TRBD1. V trimming: 4 bases; J trimming: 10 bases; junction bases outside the gene matches: 9. Germline CDR1 SGHKS, CDR2 YYEKEE (reference sequence). This CDR3 has 14 amino acids. CDR3 DNA: TGTGCCAGCAGCACCGGACAGGGAAGGGCAAAACTGTTTTTT. It is translated as CASSTGQGRAKLFF.

This chain joins TRBV28 and TRBJ1-3; D gene ambiguous. The V and J ends lost 2 bases and 4 bases respectively, with 6 bases between them. The CDR3 sequence is 13 residues long. Germline V gene lookup returns CDR1 MDHEN and CDR2 SYDVKM. Written as DNA, the CDR3 is TGTGCCAGCAGTTTAGCGGCAGGAAACACCATATATTTT. Encoded protein: CASSLAAGNTIYF.

This clonotype came up a few times. The chain has TRBV4-1 and TRBJ2-2; TRBD1 agrees at 8 bases. Germline trimming cut 5 bases from V and 0 bases from J; bases unmatched to any gene: 5. The CDR3 contains 16 residues. Germline V gene lookup returns CDR1 MGHRA and CDR2 YSYEKL. Written as DNA, the CDR3 is TGCGCCAGCAGCTTACAGGGGGACCCGAACACCGGGGAGCTGTTTTTT. It translates to CASSLQGDPNTGELFF.

This clonotype was seen more than once but under ten times. The chain is built from TRBV28 and TRBJ2-1, with TRBD1 matching 8 bases. V shed 5 bases, J shed 8 bases, and the junction held 14 bases outside the gene matches. The CDR3 length is 16 residues. Germline V CDR1 and CDR2: MDHEN, SYDVKM. CDR3 protein: CASSLDRGHPGDEQFF. In DNA, the CDR3 is TGTGCCAGCAGTCTCGACAGGGGCCACCCGGGGGATGAGCAGTTCTTC.

This clonotype was seen more than once but under ten times. The chain carries TRBV10-3 and TRBJ2-7; 8 bases fit TRBD1. The CDR3 totals 15 residues. J lost 6 bases, V lost 5 bases, and 12 bases had no gene match. The germline V gene has CDR1 ENHRY and CDR2 SYGVKD. This CDR3 is CAISPLEGQGSEQYF. Written as DNA, the CDR3 is TGTGCCATCAGTCCCCTGGAAGGACAGGGATCCGAGCAGTACTTC.

The chain uses TRBV6-6 and TRBJ2-7; D gene ambiguous. V lost 0 bases, J lost 1 base, and 10 bases lay in between. Germline loops: CDR1 MNHNY, CDR2 SVGAGI (reference sequence). CDR3 length equals 15 residues. This CDR3 reads CASSYSGPFSYEQYF. Here the CDR3 DNA reads TGTGCCAGCAGTTACTCGGGCCCGTTTTCCTACGAGCAGTACTTC.

This clonotype was observed a handful of times. The chain carries TRBV10-2 and TRBJ1-2; D possibly corresponds to TRBD1 (5 bases). Germline CDR1 is WSHSY and CDR2 is SAAADI. The V gene lost 8 bases and the J gene lost 2 bases, with 15 bases spanning the gap. The CDR3 is 14 amino acids. The CDR3, as DNA: TGCGCCAGCTGGTCCGTAGGGGACAACTATGGCTACACCTTC. Translation: CASWSVGDNYGYTF.

This clonotype was detected only a few times. The CDR3 sequence: CSARDPREGNYGYTF. The CDR3 nucleotides read TGCAGTGCTAGAGATCCGCGGGAAGGGAACTATGGCTACACCTTC. V and J are TRBV20-1 and TRBJ1-2; no firm D call. V was trimmed by 0 bases and J by 2 bases, leaving 13 bases between them. The CDR3 spans 15 residues. Germline values: CDR1 DFQATT, CDR2 SNEGSKA (reference sequence).

The chain is built from TRBV9 and TRBJ2-1; the match to TRBD2 covers 13 bases. The germline V gene encodes CDR1 SGDLS and CDR2 YYNGEE. CDR3 size: 18 residues. J was trimmed by 4 bases and V by 7 bases; bases with no gene match: 14. The CDR3 nucleotides read TGTGCCAGCGCCTCGGGACTAGCGGGACTCGGGGGATACAATGAGCAGTTCTTC. Translated, it gives CASASGLAGLGGYNEQFF.